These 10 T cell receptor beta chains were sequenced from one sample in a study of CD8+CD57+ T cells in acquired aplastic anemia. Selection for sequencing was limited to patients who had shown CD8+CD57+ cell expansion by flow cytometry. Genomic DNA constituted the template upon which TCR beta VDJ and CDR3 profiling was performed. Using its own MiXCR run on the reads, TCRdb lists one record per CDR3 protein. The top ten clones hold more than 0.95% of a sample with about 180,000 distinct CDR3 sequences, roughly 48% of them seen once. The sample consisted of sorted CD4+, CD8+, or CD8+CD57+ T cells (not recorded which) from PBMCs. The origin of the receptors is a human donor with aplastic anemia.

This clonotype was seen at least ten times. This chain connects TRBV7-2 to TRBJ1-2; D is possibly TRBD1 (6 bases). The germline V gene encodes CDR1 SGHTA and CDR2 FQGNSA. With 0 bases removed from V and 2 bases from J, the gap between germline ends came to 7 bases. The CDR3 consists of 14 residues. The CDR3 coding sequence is TGTGCCAGCAGCTTAGCCGGACAGAACTATGGCTACACCTTC. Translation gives CASSLAGQNYGYTF.

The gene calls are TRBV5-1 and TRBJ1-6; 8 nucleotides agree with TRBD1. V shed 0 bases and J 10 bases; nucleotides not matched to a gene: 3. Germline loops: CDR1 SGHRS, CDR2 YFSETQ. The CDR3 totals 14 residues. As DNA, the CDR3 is TGCGCCAGCAGCTTGGGCAGGGGGCAATCACCCCTCCACTTT. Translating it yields CASSLGRGQSPLHF.

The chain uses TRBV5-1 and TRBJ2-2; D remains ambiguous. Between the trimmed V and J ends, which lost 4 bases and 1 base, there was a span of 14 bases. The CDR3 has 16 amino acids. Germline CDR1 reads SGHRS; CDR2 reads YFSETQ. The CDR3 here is CASSLAGPRNTGELFF. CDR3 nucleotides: TGCGCCAGCAGCCTTGCCGGACCTCGGAACACCGGGGAGCTGTTTTTT.

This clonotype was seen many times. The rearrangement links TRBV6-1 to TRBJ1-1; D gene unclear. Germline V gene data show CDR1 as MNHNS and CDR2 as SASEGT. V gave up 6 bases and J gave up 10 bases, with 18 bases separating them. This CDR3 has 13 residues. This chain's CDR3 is CASSPRAALGAFF. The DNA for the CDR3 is TGTGCCAGCAGCCCCCGTGCAGCGTTGGGAGCTTTCTTT.

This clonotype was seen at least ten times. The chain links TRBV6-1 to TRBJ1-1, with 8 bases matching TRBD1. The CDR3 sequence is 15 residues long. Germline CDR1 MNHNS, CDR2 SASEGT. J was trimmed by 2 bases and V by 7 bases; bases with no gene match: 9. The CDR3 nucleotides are TGTGCCAGCACCCGACAGGGGACTTCCAACACTGAAGCTTTCTTT. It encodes CASTRQGTSNTEAFF.

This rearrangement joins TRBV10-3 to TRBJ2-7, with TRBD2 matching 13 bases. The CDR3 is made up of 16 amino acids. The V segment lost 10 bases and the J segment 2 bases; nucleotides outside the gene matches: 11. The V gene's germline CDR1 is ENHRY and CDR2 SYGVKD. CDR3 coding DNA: TGTGCCACTCATGGGACTAGCGGGGATAAAACCTACGAGCAGTACTTC. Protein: CATHGTSGDKTYEQYF.

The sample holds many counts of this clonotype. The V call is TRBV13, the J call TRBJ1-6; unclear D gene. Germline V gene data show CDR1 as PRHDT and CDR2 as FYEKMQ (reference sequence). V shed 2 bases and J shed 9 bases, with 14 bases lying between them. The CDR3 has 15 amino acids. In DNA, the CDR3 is TGTGCCAGCAGCTTACGGATCGAACGGGGTTCACCCCTCCACTTT. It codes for CASSLRIERGSPLHF.

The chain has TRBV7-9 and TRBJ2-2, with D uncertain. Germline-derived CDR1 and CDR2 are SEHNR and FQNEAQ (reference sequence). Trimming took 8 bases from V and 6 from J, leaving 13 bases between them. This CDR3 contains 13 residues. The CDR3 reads CASGRTWAGELFF. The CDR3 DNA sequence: TGTGCCAGCGGCCGAACGTGGGCCGGGGAGCTGTTTTTT.

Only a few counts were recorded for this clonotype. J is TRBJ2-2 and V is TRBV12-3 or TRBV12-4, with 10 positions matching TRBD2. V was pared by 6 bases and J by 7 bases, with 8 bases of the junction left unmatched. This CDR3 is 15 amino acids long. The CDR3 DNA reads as TGTGCCAGCAGCGCCTCTAGCGGGAGTGGCGGGGAGCTGTTTTTT. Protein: CASSASSGSGGELFF.

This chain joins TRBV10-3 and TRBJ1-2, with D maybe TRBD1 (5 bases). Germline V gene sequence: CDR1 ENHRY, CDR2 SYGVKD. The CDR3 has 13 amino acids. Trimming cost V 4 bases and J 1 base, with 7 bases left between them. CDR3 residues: CAISVTVNYGYTF. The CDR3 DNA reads TGTGCCATCAGTGTGACAGTTAACTATGGCTACACCTTC.